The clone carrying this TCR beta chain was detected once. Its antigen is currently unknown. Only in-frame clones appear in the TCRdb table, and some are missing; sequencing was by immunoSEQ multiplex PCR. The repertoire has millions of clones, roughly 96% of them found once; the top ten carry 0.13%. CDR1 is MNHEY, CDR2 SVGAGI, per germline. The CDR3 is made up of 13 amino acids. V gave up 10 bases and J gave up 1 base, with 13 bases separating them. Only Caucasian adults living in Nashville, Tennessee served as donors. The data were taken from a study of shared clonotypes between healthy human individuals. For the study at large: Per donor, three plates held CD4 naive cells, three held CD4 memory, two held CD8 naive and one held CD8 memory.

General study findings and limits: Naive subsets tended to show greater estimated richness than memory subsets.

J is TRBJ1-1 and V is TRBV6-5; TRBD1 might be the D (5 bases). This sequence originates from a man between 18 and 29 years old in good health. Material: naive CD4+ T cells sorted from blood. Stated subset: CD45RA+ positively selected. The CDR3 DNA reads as TGTGCCATCGGCCTTGGGGGGAACACTGAAGCTTTCTTT. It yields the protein CAIGLGGNTEAFF.